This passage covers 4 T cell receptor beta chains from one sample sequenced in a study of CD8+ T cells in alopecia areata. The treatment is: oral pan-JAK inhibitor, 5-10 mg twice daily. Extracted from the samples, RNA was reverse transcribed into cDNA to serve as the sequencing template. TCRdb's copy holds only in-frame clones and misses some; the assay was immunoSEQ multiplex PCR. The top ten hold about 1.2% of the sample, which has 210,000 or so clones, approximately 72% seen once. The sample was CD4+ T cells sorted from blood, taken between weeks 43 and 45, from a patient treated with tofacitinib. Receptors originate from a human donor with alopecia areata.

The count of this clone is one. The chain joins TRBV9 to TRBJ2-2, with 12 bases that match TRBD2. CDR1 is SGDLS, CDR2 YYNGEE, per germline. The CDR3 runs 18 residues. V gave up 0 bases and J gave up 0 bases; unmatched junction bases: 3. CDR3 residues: CASSVVPSGGANTGELFF. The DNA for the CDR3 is TGTGCCAGCAGCGTAGTGCCTAGCGGGGGGGCGAACACCGGGGAGCTGTTTTTT.

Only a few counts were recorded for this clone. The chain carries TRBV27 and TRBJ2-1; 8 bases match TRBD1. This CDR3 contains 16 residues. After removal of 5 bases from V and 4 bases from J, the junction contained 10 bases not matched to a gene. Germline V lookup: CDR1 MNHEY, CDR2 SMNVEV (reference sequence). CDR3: CASSPTDRVGYNEQFF. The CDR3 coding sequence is TGTGCCAGCAGTCCGACGGACAGGGTGGGATACAATGAGCAGTTCTTC.

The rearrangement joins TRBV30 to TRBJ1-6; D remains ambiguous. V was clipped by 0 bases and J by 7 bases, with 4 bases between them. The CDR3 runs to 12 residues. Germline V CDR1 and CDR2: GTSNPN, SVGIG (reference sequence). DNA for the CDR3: TGTGCCTGGAGTGTGGGAAATTCACCCCTCCACTTT. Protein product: CAWSVGNSPLHF.

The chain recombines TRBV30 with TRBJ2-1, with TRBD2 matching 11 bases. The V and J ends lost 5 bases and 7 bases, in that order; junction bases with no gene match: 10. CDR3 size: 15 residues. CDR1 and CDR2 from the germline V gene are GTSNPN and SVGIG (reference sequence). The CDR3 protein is CAWDVGTSGWNEQFF. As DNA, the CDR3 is TGTGCCTGGGACGTTGGGACTAGCGGATGGAATGAGCAGTTCTTC.